The 30 T cell receptor beta chains below all came from one sample that was sequenced in a study of Graves' ophthalmopathy and Graves' hyperthyroidism (dated by TCRdb to the late 2010s). Instrument used: Illumina HiSeq 2000. TCR beta CDR3 regions were amplified from RNA transcripts for repertoire sequencing. The first round was an RT-PCR using HTBI primers with the Qiagen OneStep RT-PCR kit, and this first round was followed by a second-round multiplex PCR, then size selection and purification. TCRdb reprocessed the public reads (quality trimming at Q25 with fastp, clone calling with MiXCR) and kept in-frame beta chains. A single entry per CDR3 protein holds the most common genes and DNA from its merged rows. Present in this sample are about 700,000 distinct CDR3 sequences, roughly 40% of which were seen just once. The ten biggest clones cover roughly 45% of the sample. The sequencing input was peripheral blood. These receptors came from an adult man with Graves' ophthalmopathy.

The CDR3 loop reads CAIKDLNEKLFF. CDR3 DNA sequence: TGTGCCATCAAGGACCTGAATGAAAAACTGTTTTTT. V gene TRBV6-5 combines with J gene TRBJ1-4; D is unresolved. CDR3 length: 12 residues. V lost 10 bases to trimming and J lost 5 bases, with 11 bases between them. Germline V lookup: CDR1 MNHEY, CDR2 SVGAGI.

The V call is TRBV20-1, the J call TRBJ2-7, with D unresolved. This CDR3 region has 14 residues. Between the trimmed V and J ends, which lost 3 bases and 4 bases, there was a span of 16 bases. Germline values: CDR1 DFQATT, CDR2 SNEGSKA (reference sequence). CDR3 residues: CSARQAGSAYEQYF. CDR3 nucleotides: TGCAGTGCTAGGCAGGCCGGTTCAGCATACGAGCAGTACTTC.

J is TRBJ1-1 and V is TRBV6-5; D is unresolved. This CDR3 is 12 amino acids long. The V end was cut by 6 bases, the J end by 6 bases, with 11 bases between. Germline V gene data show CDR1 as MNHEY and CDR2 as SVGAGI. CDR3 amino acids: CASSALRAEAFF. CDR3 DNA: TGTGCCAGCAGCGCCTTGCGGGCTGAAGCTTTCTTT.

The chain couples TRBV20-1 to TRBJ1-2; no clear D gene. This CDR3 is 14 amino acids long. Germline V lookup: CDR1 DFQATT, CDR2 SNEGSKA (reference sequence). V lost 1 base to trimming and J lost 5 bases, with 14 bases between them. In nucleotides, the CDR3 is TGCAGTGCTAGAGCTGGGTCGGGGAAATATGGCTACACCTTC. Its translation is CSARAGSGKYGYTF.

Details on this clonotype: This could be a read error, since a much larger clone is one nucleotide away. The chain has TRBV29-1 and TRBJ1-1, with D perhaps matching TRBD1 (5 bases). The CDR3 runs to 12 residues. Germline CDR1 is SQVTM and CDR2 is ANQGSEA. V lost 3 bases to trimming and J lost 10 bases, with 15 bases between them. The CDR3 loop reads CSVDGTSAGAFF. The CDR3 DNA follows: TGCAGCGTTGATGGGACGTCTGCGGGAGCTTTCTTT.

As regards this clonotype: A much larger clonotype is one base distant, so this may be a read error. In DNA, the CDR3 is TGTGCCAGCAGCATCCAGGGGCTCGGTAATGAAAAACTGTTTTTT. Translating it yields CASSIQGLGNEKLFF. The chain is built from TRBV7-9 and TRBJ1-4; a weak D match, TRBD1 (6 bases). From germline, CDR1 is SEHNR and CDR2 FQNEAQ (reference sequence). The V end was cut by 5 bases, the J end by 4 bases, with 14 bases between. The CDR3 loop spans 15 amino acids.

On this clonotype itself: This sequence may be a read error, since a much larger clone differs from it by one base. The chain joins TRBV7-9 to TRBJ2-7; 9 bases are a match to TRBD1. Germline CDR1 is SEHNR and CDR2 is FQNEAQ (reference sequence). There are 13 residues in the CDR3. The CDR3 DNA sequence: TGTGCCAGCAGCTGGGACAGGGCTGGCGAGCAGTGCTTC. Protein sequence: CASSWDRAGEQCF.

The chain carries TRBV19 and TRBJ1-4, with a possible D match to TRBD1 (5 bases). With 9 bases removed from V and 8 bases from J, the gap between germline ends came to 28 bases. The CDR3 spans 17 residues. Germline V gene sequence: CDR1 LNHDA, CDR2 SQIVND (reference sequence). The CDR3 nucleotides are TGTGCCAGCCGGCGTGAGGGTAGCATAGGTAGGGACGAAAAACTGTTTTTT. It codes for CASRREGSIGRDEKLFF.

This clonotype was seen ten or more times. The chain employs TRBV9 and TRBJ1-6; D call uncertain. Germline V gene sequence: CDR1 SGDLS, CDR2 YYNGEE. The CDR3 runs to 12 residues. V lost 1 base and J lost 7, with 3 bases in between. CDR3 protein: CASSVRNSPLHF. CDR3 DNA: TGTGCCAGCAGCGTAAGGAATTCACCCCTCCACTTT.

This clonotype occurred once. One base away lies a much larger clone, so this may be a sequencing read error. This chain uses TRBV10-3 with TRBJ1-1, with a tentative D call TRBD1 (6 bases). The CDR3 has 15 residues. The germline V and J ends were trimmed by 3 bases and 4 bases, with 15 bases remaining between them. The V gene's germline CDR1 is ENHRY and CDR2 SYGVKD. CDR3 loop: CAISDPPQGPTEAFF. CDR3 sequence (DNA): TGTGCCATCAGTGACCCACCACAGGGACCCACTGAAGCTTTCTTT.

Concerning this clonotype itself: The conserved closing phenylalanine or tryptophan is absent in this CDR3, likely reflecting a read error. This sequence joins TRBV5-1 and TRBJ2-5; a possible D gene is TRBD1 (5 bases). This CDR3 is built from 14 residues. Between the trimmed V and J ends, which lost 0 bases and 4 bases, there was a span of 10 bases. CDR1 is SGHRS, CDR2 YFSETQ, per germline. The CDR3 sequence: CASSLDGARETQYV. CDR3 DNA: TGCGCCAGCAGCTTGGATGGGGCGCGAGAGACCCAGTACGTC.

This clonotype was seen a few times. J is TRBJ2-7 and V is TRBV20-1; maybe TRBD2 (6 bases). CDR1 and CDR2 (germline): DFQATT, SNEGSKA (reference sequence). Between the trimmed V and J ends, which lost 3 bases and 0 bases, there was a span of 15 bases. The CDR3 sequence is 15 residues long. This CDR3 is CSARTGLIHSYEQYF. As DNA, the CDR3 is TGCAGTGCTAGGACGGGACTGATCCACTCCTACGAGCAGTACTTC.

The table lists this clonotype with a few counts. This chain joins TRBV7-9 and TRBJ1-2; D remains unclear. Germline CDR1 and CDR2: SEHNR and FQNEAQ (reference sequence). The CDR3 is 13 amino acids. The V end was cut by 6 bases, the J end by 2 bases, with 10 bases between. CDR3 residues: CASSPSRNYGYTF. The CDR3 DNA reads as TGTGCCAGCAGTCCCTCCCGGAACTATGGCTACACCTTC.

This chain uses TRBV27 with TRBJ2-7; 14 nucleotides align to TRBD2. The CDR3 runs to 16 residues. J gave up 4 bases and V 7 bases, and 9 bases lay outside the gene matches. The germline CDR1 and CDR2 sequences are MNHEY and SMNVEV (reference sequence). The CDR3 sequence: CASTGLAGDSGYEQYF. The CDR3 DNA sequence: TGTGCCAGCACGGGACTAGCGGGAGATTCGGGTTACGAGCAGTACTTC.

This clonotype appeared many times. The chain has TRBV7-9 and TRBJ1-1; D ambiguous. V gave up 2 bases and J gave up 2 bases, with 15 bases separating them. This CDR3 has 16 residues. Germline V CDR1 and CDR2: SEHNR, FQNEAQ (reference sequence). CDR3: CASSLRAEPTNTEAFF. DNA for the CDR3: TGTGCCAGCAGCTTAAGGGCGGAGCCGACCAACACTGAAGCTTTCTTT.

The table lists this clonotype with a count of one. This sequence may be a read error, since a much larger clone differs from it by one base. This sequence joins TRBV11-2 and TRBJ2-5; TRBD2 is a possible D gene (5 bases). The V gene's germline CDR1 is SGHAT and CDR2 FQNNGV. The CDR3 spans 13 residues. Written as DNA, the CDR3 is TGTGCCAGCGGCTTAGGGAGTCGGGAGACCCAGTACTTC. Its protein is CASGLGSRETQYF.

The chain is built from TRBV24-1 and TRBJ2-2; D tentatively reads TRBD1 or TRBD2 (6 bases each). Trimming pared 5 bases from V and 7 bases from J, leaving 13 bases between. The length of the CDR3 is 14 residues. CDR1 is KGHDR, CDR2 SFDVKD, per germline. CDR3 amino acids: CATSGWGADGELFF. CDR3 DNA sequence: TGTGCCACCAGTGGTTGGGGGGCTGACGGGGAGCTGTTTTTT.

This clonotype showed up many times. The CDR3 protein is CSVVGQSAYEQYF. As DNA, the CDR3 is TGCAGCGTTGTCGGACAGTCCGCCTACGAGCAGTACTTC. This chain connects TRBV29-1 to TRBJ2-7; D perhaps matches TRBD1 (6 bases). Trimming pared 4 bases from V and 2 bases from J, leaving 12 bases between. This CDR3 is built from 13 residues. Germline CDR1 and CDR2: SQVTM and ANQGSEA.

The chain joins TRBV20-1 to TRBJ1-5, with 9 bases lining up with TRBD1. Trimming at V came to 2 bases and at J to 2 bases, leaving 10 bases not matched to a gene. The CDR3 runs to 17 residues. CDR1 DFQATT and CDR2 SNEGSKA come from the germline V gene (reference sequence). CDR3 nucleotides: TGCAGTGCTAGAAAACCCGGGACAGGGAAAGGCAATCAGCCCCAGCATTTT. It codes for CSARKPGTGKGNQPQHF.

In the case of this clonotype: With a much larger clone just one base away, this may be a read error. This chain uses TRBV7-3 with TRBJ2-7; 8 nucleotides match TRBD1. Germline assignment: CDR1 SGHTA and CDR2 FQGTGA. CDR3 length: 14 amino acids. The CDR3: CASSFSGTGHEQCF. The CDR3 DNA sequence: TGTGCCAGCAGCTTCTCCGGGACAGGTCACGAGCAGTGCTTC.

This clonotype was counted a few times. One junction end disagrees with the germline gene, perhaps due to a read error. The CDR3: CASSPWSDGNSPLHF. The CDR3 coding sequence is TGCGCCAGCAGCCCGTGGTCGGATGGTAATTCACCCCTCCACTTT. J is TRBJ1-6 and V is TRBV7-2, with D unclear. Germline lookup yields CDR1 SGHTA and CDR2 FQGNSA. The CDR3 runs to 15 residues.

Details on this clonotype: One end of the junction varies from germline; a read error may be responsible. This chain uses TRBV10-3 with TRBJ2-2, with D possibly TRBD2 on 6 matching bases. From germline, CDR1 is ENHRY and CDR2 SYGVKD. CDR3 length: 14 amino acids. The CDR3 is CASSADYGAGELFF. In nucleotides, the CDR3 is TGTGCCAGCAGTGCGGACTATGGCGCCGGGGAGCTGTTTTTT.

V is TRBV9 and J is TRBJ2-5; 9 bases agree with TRBD2. The ends lost 4 bases at V and 5 bases at J; junction bases unmatched: 15. The CDR3 length is 17 residues. CDR1 is SGDLS, CDR2 YYNGEE, per germline. The CDR3 loop reads CASSPRVAGARAETQYF. CDR3 bases: TGTGCCAGCAGCCCCCGGGTAGCGGGGGCCCGTGCGGAGACCCAGTACTTC.

The chain has TRBV10-3 and TRBJ2-5; 8 bases map to TRBD1. The germline CDR1 and CDR2 sequences are ENHRY and SYGVKD. V shed 4 bases and J 9 bases; nucleotides not matched to a gene: 10. This CDR3 is built from 14 residues. CDR3 DNA: TGTGCCATCAGTGTGGCAGGGGGCAATCAGCCCCAGTACTTC. Protein product: CAISVAGGNQPQYF.

The chain joins TRBV12-3 or TRBV12-4 to TRBJ1-5; D is possibly TRBD1 (5 bases). V lost 4 bases and J lost 2, with 15 bases in between. The CDR3 loop spans 16 amino acids. The CDR3 loop reads CASSSLSRDGNQPQHF. The CDR3 DNA sequence: TGTGCCAGCAGTTCGCTTTCCCGGGACGGCAATCAGCCCCAGCATTTT.

The chain has TRBV27 and TRBJ1-6; D gene unclear. This CDR3 region has 13 residues. Looked up from germline, CDR1 is MNHEY and CDR2 is SMNVEV (reference sequence). Trimming left V 4 bases short and J 10 bases short, with 11 bases between. CDR3 region: CASSWDVGSPLHF. The CDR3, as DNA: TGTGCCAGCAGTTGGGATGTAGGGTCACCCCTCCACTTT.

This chain links TRBV29-1 with TRBJ2-5, with unresolved D. This CDR3 contains 8 residues. From germline, CDR1 is SQVTM and CDR2 ANQGSEA. The germline V and J ends were trimmed by 1 base and 9 bases, with 0 bases remaining between them. The DNA of the CDR3 is TGCAGCGTTGAAGCCCAGTACTTC. Translation gives CSVEAQYF.

This clonotype was counted at least ten times. The chain is built from TRBV29-1 and TRBJ1-2; D is possibly TRBD1 (6 bases). The CDR3 spans 14 residues. With 0 bases removed from V and 3 bases from J, the gap between germline ends came to 11 bases. CDR1 is SQVTM and CDR2 is ANQGSEA in the germline V gene. This CDR3 reads CSVEDRGGYYGYTF. CDR3 sequence (DNA): TGCAGCGTTGAAGATCGAGGGGGTTACTATGGCTACACCTTC.

For this clonotype: A junction end diverges from the germline sequence, so it may reflect a read error. V gene TRBV10-3 combines with J gene TRBJ2-5; TRBD2 might be the D (6 bases). This CDR3 comprises 16 residues. The germline gives CDR1 ENHRY, CDR2 SYGVKD. The CDR3 DNA is TGTGCCAGCAGTGCTAGTCGGGGGATTATCGGAGAGACCCAGTACTTC. This gives the protein CASSASRGIIGETQYF.

In this sample, this clonotype turned up many times. This sequence joins TRBV20-1 and TRBJ2-5; tentative D call: TRBD1 (5 bases). Trimming stripped 6 bases from V and 7 bases from J, with 18 bases between. The CDR3 extends over 13 amino acids. Germline CDR1 and CDR2: DFQATT and SNEGSKA (reference sequence). In nucleotides, the CDR3 is TGCAGTGCACACCTACCAGAAGGGGCGACCCAGTACTTC. Translating gives CSAHLPEGATQYF.